These 20 T cell receptor beta chains were sequenced from one sample in a study of cytomegalovirus exposure and HLA in healthy donors. Amplification used 60 Vbeta primers and 13 Jbeta primers. Using immunoSEQ multiplex PCR, the repertoire was profiled, and TCRdb retains in-frame clones only, with some absent. The repertoire has 140,000 or so clones, over 60% of them found once; the top ten carry roughly 2.1%. The sample consisted of PBMCs. These receptors were collected from a man between 35 and 55 years old in good health and CMV-seronegative.

The chain couples TRBV18 to TRBJ1-1; 7 nucleotides match TRBD1. Germline V gives CDR1 KGHSH, CDR2 LQKENI. Losses at the gene ends were 3 bases for V and 1 base for J; bases not matched to a gene: 2. This CDR3 contains 14 residues. CDR3 sequence (DNA): TGTGCCAGCTCACCTCGGACAGGGAACACTGAAGCTTTCTTT. Protein sequence: CASSPRTGNTEAFF.

The chain uses TRBV9 and TRBJ2-7; D is possibly TRBD1 (5 bases). The length of the CDR3 is 14 residues. Trimming stripped 2 bases from V and 3 bases from J, with 12 bases between. Looked up from germline, CDR1 is SGDLS and CDR2 is YYNGEE. The CDR3 region is CASSVGPIFYEQYF. CDR3 coding DNA: TGTGCCAGCAGCGTGGGGCCAATATTCTACGAGCAGTACTTC.

The V call is TRBV18, the J call TRBJ1-5; D remains unclear. Germline assignment: CDR1 KGHSH and CDR2 LQKENI. V gave up 3 bases and J gave up 5 bases, with 8 bases separating them. The CDR3 extends over 13 amino acids. The DNA for the CDR3 is TGTGCCAGCTCACCCGGAGCCGATCAGCCCCAGCATTTT. Translated, it gives CASSPGADQPQHF.

The chain links TRBV11-2 to TRBJ2-1; D gene uncertain. Germline CDR1 reads SGHAT; CDR2 reads FQNNGV. The CDR3 totals 16 residues. The ends were cut back, 4 bases at V and 2 bases at J, with 15 bases in the middle. CDR3 amino acids: CASSSTSLVPYNEQFF. CDR3 coding DNA: TGTGCCAGCAGCTCGACCTCTCTAGTTCCCTACAATGAGCAGTTCTTC.

The chain couples TRBV23-1 to TRBJ2-7; TRBD1 matches 9 bases. TRBV23-1 is classed as an ORF, of uncertain function. Losses at the gene ends were 4 bases for V and 1 base for J; bases not matched to a gene: 5. CDR3 size: 15 residues. In DNA, the CDR3 is TGCGCCAGCAGTCGGGACAGGGAGGGGTCCTACGAGCAGTACTTC. Its protein product is CASSRDREGSYEQYF.

The chain employs TRBV6-5 and TRBJ2-1, with 9 bases lining up with TRBD2. The CDR3 covers 15 residues. Trimming took 0 bases from V and 4 from J; bases not matched to a gene: 1. CDR1 is MNHEY and CDR2 is SVGAGI in the germline V gene. This CDR3 reads CASSYSAGGYNEQFF. The DNA of the CDR3 is TGTGCCAGCAGTTACTCTGCGGGGGGGTACAATGAGCAGTTCTTC.

The chain uses TRBV6-1 and TRBJ1-2; 9 bases fit TRBD1. The V segment lost 7 bases and the J segment 8 bases; nucleotides outside the gene matches: 14. This CDR3 spans 15 amino acids. CDR1 MNHNS and CDR2 SASEGT come from the germline V gene. As DNA, the CDR3 is TGTGCCAGCATCCTGACCCCACAGGGGGCGCAGGGCTACACCTTC. Translating gives CASILTPQGAQGYTF.

The chain links TRBV18 to TRBJ2-1; TRBD1 agrees at 11 bases. The V segment lost 3 bases and the J segment 6 bases; nucleotides outside the gene matches: 7. From germline, CDR1 is KGHSH and CDR2 LQKENI. CDR3 length: 16 amino acids. Written as DNA, the CDR3 is TGTGCCAGCTCACCCCGTTCGGGACAGGGGGTCAATGAGCAGTTCTTC. This gives the protein CASSPRSGQGVNEQFF.

This chain links TRBV5-6 with TRBJ1-4; D unresolved. V lost 0 bases and J lost 4, with 4 bases in between. Germline V gene data show CDR1 as SGHDT and CDR2 as YYEEEE. The CDR3 spans 13 residues. In DNA form, the CDR3 reads TGTGCCAGCAGCTTGGGTATTAATGAAAAACTGTTTTTT. Translation: CASSLGINEKLFF.

The chain has TRBV2 and TRBJ2-6; 12 nucleotides agree with TRBD2. The trim removed 8 bases at V and 3 bases at J, leaving 11 bases unmatched. Germline values: CDR1 SNHLY, CDR2 FYNNEI. The CDR3 covers 18 residues. In DNA form, the CDR3 reads TGTGCCAGCGGGGAGACTAGCGGGAGTTGGGATGGGGCCAACGTCCTGACTTTC. Its protein is CASGETSGSWDGANVLTF.

This clone was seen a single time. This rearrangement joins TRBV6-5 to TRBJ2-1; TRBD2 aligns across 7 bases. There are 14 residues in the CDR3. Germline CDR1 is MNHEY and CDR2 is SVGAGI. For the CDR3, the DNA is TGTGCGAGCCTCGGGGGGTGGGGGATGCGTGAGCAGTTCTTC. Translation gives CASLGGWGMREQFF.

This rearrangement joins TRBV27 to TRBJ2-7; 10 positions agree with TRBD2. V trimming: 0 bases; J trimming: 1 base; junction bases outside the gene matches: 9. The CDR3 has 18 residues. Per germline, CDR1 MNHEY and CDR2 SMNVEV (reference sequence). In DNA form, the CDR3 reads TGTGCCAGCAGTTTATCCCAATCGACTAGCGGGTTTTCCTACGAGCAGTACTTC. Its protein is CASSLSQSTSGFSYEQYF.

The chain couples TRBV5-1 to TRBJ2-7, with a possible D match to TRBD2 (6 bases). The CDR3 has 16 amino acids. From germline, CDR1 is SGHRS and CDR2 YFSETQ. Trimming took 0 bases from V and 2 from J, leaving 15 bases between them. The CDR3 nucleotides read TGCGCCAGCAGCTTGGCCGGGGGAGGTGGGGCCTACGAGCAGTACTTC. Translation gives CASSLAGGGGAYEQYF.

This chain's CDR3 is CASSLYSGTASGNTIYF. The CDR3 DNA reads TGCGCCAGCAGCTTATATTCCGGGACAGCCTCTGGAAACACCATATATTTT. The chain employs TRBV5-1 and TRBJ1-3; 7 bases map to TRBD1. Germline values: CDR1 SGHRS, CDR2 YFSETQ. After removal of 2 bases from V and 0 bases from J, the junction contained 8 bases not matched to a gene. The CDR3 is made up of 17 amino acids.

V usage is TRBV9 and J usage is TRBJ2-3; 7 bases are shared with TRBD1. The CDR3 is made up of 16 amino acids. The ends lost 5 bases at V and 1 base at J; junction bases unmatched: 10. Germline loops: CDR1 SGDLS, CDR2 YYNGEE. The CDR3 coding sequence is TGTGCCAGCAGTAATCCCAGGGGGTCGGGCACAGATACGCAGTATTTT. Encoded protein: CASSNPRGSGTDTQYF.

The V gene is TRBV10-1, the J gene TRBJ2-1, with 16 bases that match TRBD2. The length of the CDR3 is 17 residues. V was pared by 3 bases and J by 5 bases, with 4 bases of the junction left unmatched. Per the germline V gene, CDR1 is WNHNN and CDR2 is SYGVQD (reference sequence). In DNA, the CDR3 is TGCGCCAGCAGTGACCCGGGACTAGCGGGAGGGAACAATGAGCAGTTCTTC. Amino acid sequence: CASSDPGLAGGNNEQFF.

The V and J genes are TRBV28 and TRBJ1-4, with D unclear. V was cut by 0 bases and J by 0 bases, with 8 bases left in between. This CDR3 contains 16 residues. CDR1 MDHEN and CDR2 SYDVKM come from the germline V gene. CDR3 amino acids: CASSLWQLATNEKLFF. The CDR3 nucleotides are TGTGCCAGCAGTTTATGGCAACTAGCAACTAATGAAAAACTGTTTTTT.

This clone was seen only once. The J gene is TRBJ2-7, the V gene TRBV29-1; D ambiguous. Germline V gene sequence: CDR1 SQVTM, CDR2 ANQGSEA. Trimming took 4 bases from V and 4 from J, leaving 11 bases between them. CDR3 length: 12 amino acids. CDR3: CSVGPTGYEQYF. CDR3 in DNA: TGCAGCGTTGGTCCCACCGGTTACGAGCAGTACTTC.

V gene TRBV5-6 combines with J gene TRBJ2-7; 12 bases map to TRBD2. CDR1 and CDR2 from the germline V gene are SGHDT and YYEEEE. The length of the CDR3 is 15 residues. Trimming at V came to 2 bases and at J to 6 bases, leaving 6 bases not matched to a gene. For the CDR3, the DNA is TGTGCCAGCAGCTTCGGAGGACTAGCGGGAAGCGAGCAGTACTTC. Amino acids: CASSFGGLAGSEQYF.

The chain has TRBV6-4 and TRBJ1-2, with D tentatively TRBD1 (6 bases). V lost 7 bases to trimming and J lost 3 bases, with 18 bases between them. The CDR3 loop spans 15 amino acids. Germline V CDR1 and CDR2: MRHNA, SNTAGT. This chain's CDR3 is CASTKGDGSDYGYTF. The CDR3 DNA reads TGTGCCAGCACAAAGGGGGACGGCTCGGACTATGGCTACACCTTC.